This T cell receptor beta chain originates from a study of regulatory T cells in long-lasting Graves disease. V was clipped by 7 bases and J by 5 bases, with 8 bases between them. Germline V gene data show CDR1 as MDHEN and CDR2 as SYDVKM. The CDR3 is 11 residues long. There are many counts of this clonotype. Specified time point: persistent/refractory GD, antithyroid drugs over 5 years with positive TRAb. With RNA extracted from PBMCs as input, the TCR library was made. HTBI primers from iRepertoire and Arm-PCR of CDR3 regions yielded the TCR beta libraries. TCRdb called the multiplex PCR reads again in MiXCR, with one record for every CDR3 protein. The sample contains a few hundred thousand distinct CDR3 sequences, 21% of which appear only once.

The sequencing here drew on peripheral blood mononuclear cells (PBMCs), taken when the disease was refractory, from a patient treated with antithyroid drugs. V and J are TRBV28 and TRBJ1-2; the D gene is possibly TRBD1 (6 bases). This clonotype originated in a female donor with Graves disease. The CDR3 loop is CASIGQYGYTF. CDR3 in DNA: TGTGCCAGCATAGGACAGTATGGCTACACCTTC.